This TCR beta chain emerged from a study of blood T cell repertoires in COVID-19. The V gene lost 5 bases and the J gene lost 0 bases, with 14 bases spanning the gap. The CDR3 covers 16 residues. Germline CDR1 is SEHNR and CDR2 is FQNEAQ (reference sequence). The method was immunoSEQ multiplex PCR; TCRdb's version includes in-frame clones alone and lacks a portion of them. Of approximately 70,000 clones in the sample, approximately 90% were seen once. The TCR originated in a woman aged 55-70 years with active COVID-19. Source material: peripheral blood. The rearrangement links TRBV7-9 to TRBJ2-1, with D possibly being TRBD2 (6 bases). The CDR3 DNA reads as TGTGCCAGCAGCAAGCTAGCGTGGAGCTCCTACAATGAGCAGTTCTTC. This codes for CASSKLAWSSYNEQFF.